This T cell receptor (beta chain) derives from a study of T cells in Graves' hyperthyroidism and ophthalmopathy. Notes on the study in general: Ophthalmopathy was identified by the model a median 6.5 months ahead of onset.

Trimming took off 1 base at V and 0 bases at J, with 4 bases between the two ends. CDR3 length: 13 amino acids. CDR1 is GTSNPN and CDR2 is SVGIG in the germline V gene (reference sequence). RNA transcripts were the template for amplifying TCR beta CDR3 regions. When the TCR CDR3 underwent first-round RT-PCR, the HTBI primer set was used. TCRdb re-called the multiplex PCR reads with MiXCR, one entry per CDR3 protein. The data hold around 690,000 distinct CDR3 sequences, with roughly a sixth observed a single time. For Graves' hyperthyroidism to be stable, ophthalmopathy could not progress within 18 months. Among the patients, aged 18 to 65, hyperthyroidism was newly diagnosed and had lasted under 2 months. The study left out patients who had uncontrolled infection, other autoimmune disease, pregnancy or lactation. This clonotype was counted between two and nine times. Its target is unknown.

Sequencing was carried out using blood. This sequence joins TRBV30 and TRBJ1-5; no firm D call. This sequence was found in a man in his fifties with Graves' hyperthyroidism. CDR3 nucleotide sequence: TGTGCCTGGAGTGCCTATAGCAATCAGCCCCAGCATTTT. Amino acid sequence: CAWSAYSNQPQHF. Variable domain in full (rest from reference TRBV30 and TRBJ1-5): SQTIHQWPATLVQPVGSPLSLECTVEGTSNPNLYWYRQAAGRGLQLLFYSVGIGQISSEVPQNLSASRPQDRQFILSSKKLLLSDSGFYLCAWSAYSNQPQHFGDGTRLSIL.